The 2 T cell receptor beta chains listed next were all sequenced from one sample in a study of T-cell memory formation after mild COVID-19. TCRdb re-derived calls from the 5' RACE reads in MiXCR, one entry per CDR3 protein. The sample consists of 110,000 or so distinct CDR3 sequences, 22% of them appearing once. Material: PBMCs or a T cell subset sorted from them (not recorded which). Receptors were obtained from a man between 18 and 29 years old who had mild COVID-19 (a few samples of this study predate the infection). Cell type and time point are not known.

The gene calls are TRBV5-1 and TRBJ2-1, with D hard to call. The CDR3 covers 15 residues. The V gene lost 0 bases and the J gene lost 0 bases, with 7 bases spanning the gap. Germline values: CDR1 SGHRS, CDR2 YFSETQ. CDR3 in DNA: TGCGCCAGCAGCTTGGGGCAGATCTCCTACAATGAGCAGTTCTTC. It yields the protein CASSLGQISYNEQFF.

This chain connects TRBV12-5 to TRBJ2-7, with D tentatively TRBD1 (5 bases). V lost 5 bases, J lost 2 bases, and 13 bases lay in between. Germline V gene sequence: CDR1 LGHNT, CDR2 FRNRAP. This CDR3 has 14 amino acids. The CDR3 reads CASGPCGRAYEQYV. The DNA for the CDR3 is TGTGCTAGTGGTCCGTGTGGCAGGGCCTACGAGCAGTACGTC.